This T cell receptor beta chain was observed in a study of cytomegalovirus exposure and HLA in healthy donors. This clone was observed a handful of times. What it binds is unknown. Study-level points and caveats: Some public TCRs appeared in many individuals, while most sequences were rare.

Use of 60 Vbeta and 13 Jbeta primers characterized the PCR. Profiled with immunoSEQ multiplex PCR; TCRdb holds only in-frame clones, not every one. The sample gives about 110,000 clones, around 74% of which show up once; 1.3% is in the top ten. This sequence originates from a middle-aged man in good health and CMV-seronegative. The sequencing sample was made of PBMCs.

CDR3 amino acids: CASSPDRAGGELFF. CDR3 DNA: TGTGCCAGCAGTCCGGACAGGGCCGGCGGGGAGCTGTTTTTT. V and J are TRBV2 and TRBJ2-2; 8 nucleotides agree with TRBD1. The V gene end was trimmed by 5 bases and the J gene end by 7 bases; junction bases not matched to a gene: 6. CDR3 length: 14 residues. Per the germline V gene, CDR1 is SNHLY and CDR2 is FYNNEI.